This TCR beta chain came from a study of response to subunit inactivated influenza vaccine. Of note for this clonotype: What it binds is unknown.

Findings and caveats of the study: The study's authors posited that every seasonal influenza vaccination enlists few new T cells.

One entry per CDR3 protein results from TCRdb running MiXCR on the RT-PCR reads. The repertoire holds about 800,000 distinct CDR3 sequences, with less than 25% as singletons. The sequence derives from a man in his fifties who received an inactivated influenza vaccine. The source material was PBMCs from blood, sampled about 5 days after vaccination.

CDR3 loop: CASSLGGGLSQPQHF. The CDR3 nucleotides are TGTGCCAGCAGTTTAGGAGGGGGCTTATCTCAGCCCCAGCATTTT. The chain combines TRBV12-3 or TRBV12-4 with TRBJ1-5; 7 nucleotides align to TRBD1. Germline trimming cut 1 base from V and 6 bases from J; bases unmatched to any gene: 6. This CDR3 contains 15 residues.